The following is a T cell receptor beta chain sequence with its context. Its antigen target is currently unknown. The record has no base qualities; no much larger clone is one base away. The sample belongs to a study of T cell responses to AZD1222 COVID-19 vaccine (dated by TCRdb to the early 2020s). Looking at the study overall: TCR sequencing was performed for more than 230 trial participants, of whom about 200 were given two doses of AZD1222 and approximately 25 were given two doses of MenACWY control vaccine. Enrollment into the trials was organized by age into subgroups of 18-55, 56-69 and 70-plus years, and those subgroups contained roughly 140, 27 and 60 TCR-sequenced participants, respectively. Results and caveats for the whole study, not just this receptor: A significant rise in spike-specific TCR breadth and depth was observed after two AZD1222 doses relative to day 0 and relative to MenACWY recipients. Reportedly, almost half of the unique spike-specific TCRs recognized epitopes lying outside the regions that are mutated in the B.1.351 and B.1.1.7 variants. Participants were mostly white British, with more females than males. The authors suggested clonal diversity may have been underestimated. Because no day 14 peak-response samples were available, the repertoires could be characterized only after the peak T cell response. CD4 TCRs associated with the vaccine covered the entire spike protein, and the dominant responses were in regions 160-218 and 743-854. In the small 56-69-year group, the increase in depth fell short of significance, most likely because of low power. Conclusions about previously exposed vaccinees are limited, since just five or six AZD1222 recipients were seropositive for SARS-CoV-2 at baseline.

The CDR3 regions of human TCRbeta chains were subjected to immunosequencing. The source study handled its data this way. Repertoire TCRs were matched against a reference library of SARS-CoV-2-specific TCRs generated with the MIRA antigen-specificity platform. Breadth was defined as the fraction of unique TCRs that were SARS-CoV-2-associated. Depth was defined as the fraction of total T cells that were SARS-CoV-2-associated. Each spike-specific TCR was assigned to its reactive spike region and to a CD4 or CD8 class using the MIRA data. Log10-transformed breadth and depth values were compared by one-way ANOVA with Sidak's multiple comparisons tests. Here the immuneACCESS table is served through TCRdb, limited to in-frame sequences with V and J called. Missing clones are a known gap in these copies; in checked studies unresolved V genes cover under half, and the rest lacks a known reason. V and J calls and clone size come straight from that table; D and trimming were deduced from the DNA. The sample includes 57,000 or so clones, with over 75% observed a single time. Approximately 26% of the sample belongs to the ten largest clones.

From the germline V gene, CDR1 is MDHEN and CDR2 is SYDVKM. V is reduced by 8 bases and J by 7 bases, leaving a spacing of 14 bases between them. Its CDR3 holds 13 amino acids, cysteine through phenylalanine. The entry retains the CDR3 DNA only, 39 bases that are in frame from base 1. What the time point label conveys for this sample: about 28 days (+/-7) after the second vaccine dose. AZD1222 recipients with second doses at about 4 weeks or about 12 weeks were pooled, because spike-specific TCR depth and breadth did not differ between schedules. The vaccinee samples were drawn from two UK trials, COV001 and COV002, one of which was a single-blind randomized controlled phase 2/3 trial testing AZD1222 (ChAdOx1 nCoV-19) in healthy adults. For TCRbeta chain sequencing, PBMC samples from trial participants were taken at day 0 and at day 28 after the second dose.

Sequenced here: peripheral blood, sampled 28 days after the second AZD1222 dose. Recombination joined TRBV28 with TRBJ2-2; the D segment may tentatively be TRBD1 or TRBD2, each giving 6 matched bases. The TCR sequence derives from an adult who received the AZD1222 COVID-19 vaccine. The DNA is TGTGCCAGCGGAGGGGGACCACGCGGGGAGCTGTTTTTT. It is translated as CASGGGPRGELFF.